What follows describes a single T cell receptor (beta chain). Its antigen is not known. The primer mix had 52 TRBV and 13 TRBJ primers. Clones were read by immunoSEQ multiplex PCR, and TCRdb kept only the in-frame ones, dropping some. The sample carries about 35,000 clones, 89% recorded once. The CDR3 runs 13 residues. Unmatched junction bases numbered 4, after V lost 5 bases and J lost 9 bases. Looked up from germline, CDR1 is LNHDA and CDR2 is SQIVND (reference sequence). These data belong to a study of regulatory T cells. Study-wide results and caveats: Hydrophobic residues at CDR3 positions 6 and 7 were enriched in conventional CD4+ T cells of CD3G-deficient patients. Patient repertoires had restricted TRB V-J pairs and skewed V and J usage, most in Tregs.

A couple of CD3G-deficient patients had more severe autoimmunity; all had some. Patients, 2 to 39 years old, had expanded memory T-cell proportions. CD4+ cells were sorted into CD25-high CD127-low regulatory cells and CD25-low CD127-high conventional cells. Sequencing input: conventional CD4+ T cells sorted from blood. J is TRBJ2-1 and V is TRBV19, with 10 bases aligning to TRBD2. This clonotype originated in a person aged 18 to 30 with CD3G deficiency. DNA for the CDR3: TGTGCCAGTAGTGAGCGGGGGGGCCCTGAGCAGTTCTTC. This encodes CASSERGGPEQFF.